These 10 T cell receptor beta chains share one sample of origin, sequenced in a study of blood T cell repertoires in COVID-19. Repertoires were generated with immunoSEQ multiplex PCR, while TCRdb's copy carries only in-frame clones and drops some. The sample includes 190,000 or so clones, roughly 85% of them seen just once. Sequencing was carried out using PBMCs or T cells enriched from blood (not recorded which). All receptors come from a man aged 40-49 years who had recovered from COVID-19.

This clone was observed once. The rearrangement joins TRBV5-1 to TRBJ2-7; 9 bases are shared with TRBD2. This CDR3 contains 15 residues. V gave up 1 base and J gave up 4 bases; unmatched junction bases: 6. Germline lookup yields CDR1 SGHRS and CDR2 YFSETQ. As DNA, the CDR3 is TGCGCCAGCAGCTTGTTTAGCGGGAGTATGTACGAGCAGTACTTC. The encoded protein is CASSLFSGSMYEQYF.

Only a few counts were recorded for this clone. The CDR3 loop is CASSLGGENGYTF. Here the CDR3 DNA reads TGTGCCAGCAGTTTGGGGGGGGAAAACGGCTACACCTTC. This sequence joins TRBV28 and TRBJ1-2; D might be TRBD1 (5 bases). CDR1 and CDR2 from the germline V gene are MDHEN and SYDVKM. The CDR3 runs to 13 residues. V lost 3 bases and J 8 bases, leaving 13 bases between the germline ends.

This chain links TRBV10-3 with TRBJ2-7, with 7 bases that match TRBD1. The CDR3 length is 13 residues. The V gene end was trimmed by 10 bases and the J gene end by 3 bases; junction bases not matched to a gene: 9. Germline lookup yields CDR1 ENHRY and CDR2 SYGVKD. This CDR3 is CATRDRANYEQYF. Here the CDR3 DNA reads TGTGCCACCCGGGACAGAGCAAACTACGAGCAGTACTTC.

CDR3 residues: CASRQDSLNYGYTF. The CDR3 coding sequence is TGCGCCAGCAGGCAGGACAGTTTAAACTATGGCTACACCTTC. The chain couples TRBV10-2 to TRBJ1-2, with D tentatively TRBD1 (6 bases). The germline CDR1 and CDR2 sequences are WSHSY and SAAADI. The CDR3 runs 14 residues. V lost 6 bases, J lost 2 bases, and 13 bases lay in between.

V usage is TRBV6-5 and J usage is TRBJ1-3; D is unclear. Germline CDR1 MNHEY, CDR2 SVGAGI. Between the trimmed V and J ends, which lost 3 bases and 1 base, there was a span of 13 bases. The CDR3 is made up of 16 amino acids. CDR3: CASSYARHTSGNTIYF. CDR3 DNA: TGTGCCAGCAGTTATGCCCGACACACATCTGGAAACACCATATATTTT.

The rearrangement links TRBV5-4 to TRBJ2-7; no clear D gene. The CDR3 runs 12 residues. V lost 3 bases, J lost 3 bases, and 7 bases lay in between. Germline-derived CDR1 and CDR2 are SGHNT and YYREEE (reference sequence). The CDR3 reads CASSSTGYEQYF. The CDR3 bases are TGTGCCAGCAGCTCTACGGGCTACGAGCAGTACTTC.

The CDR3: CASSLASTSRETQYF. As DNA, the CDR3 is TGTGCCAGCAGCTTAGCGAGTACTAGCCGAGAGACCCAGTACTTC. The V gene is TRBV7-2, the J gene TRBJ2-5; TRBD2 might be the D (6 bases). V was pared by 0 bases and J by 4 bases, with 12 bases between. The CDR3 is 15 amino acids. Germline CDR1 and CDR2: SGHTA and FQGNSA.

The V call is TRBV3-1 (or the pseudogene TRBV3-2), the J call TRBJ1-2; the D is unclear. Germline V CDR1 and CDR2: LGHDT, YNNKEL (reference sequence). V was clipped by 0 bases and J by 4 bases, with 21 bases between them. The CDR3 has 18 residues. CDR3 amino acids: CASSQDRRMSGDVYGYTF. Here the CDR3 DNA reads TGTGCCAGCAGCCAAGATCGGCGCATGTCTGGAGATGTCTATGGCTACACCTTC.

V usage is TRBV2 and J usage is TRBJ1-4; D might be TRBD1 (5 bases). CDR3 length equals 18 residues. V lost 3 bases to trimming and J lost 0 bases, with 17 bases between them. Germline V gene data show CDR1 as SNHLY and CDR2 as FYNNEI. CDR3 amino acids: CASSDDSPVYATNEKLFF. The CDR3 nucleotides read TGTGCCAGCAGTGACGACAGCCCGGTATATGCAACTAATGAAAAACTGTTTTTT.

V usage is TRBV5-1 and J usage is TRBJ1-1, with D tentatively TRBD1 (6 bases). CDR3 length: 14 amino acids. Between the trimmed V and J ends, which lost 4 bases and 3 bases, there was a span of 13 bases. Germline CDR1 SGHRS, CDR2 YFSETQ. In nucleotides, the CDR3 is TGCGCCAGCAGCGAGTACAGGGCGGACACTGAAGCTTTCTTT. As protein: CASSEYRADTEAFF.